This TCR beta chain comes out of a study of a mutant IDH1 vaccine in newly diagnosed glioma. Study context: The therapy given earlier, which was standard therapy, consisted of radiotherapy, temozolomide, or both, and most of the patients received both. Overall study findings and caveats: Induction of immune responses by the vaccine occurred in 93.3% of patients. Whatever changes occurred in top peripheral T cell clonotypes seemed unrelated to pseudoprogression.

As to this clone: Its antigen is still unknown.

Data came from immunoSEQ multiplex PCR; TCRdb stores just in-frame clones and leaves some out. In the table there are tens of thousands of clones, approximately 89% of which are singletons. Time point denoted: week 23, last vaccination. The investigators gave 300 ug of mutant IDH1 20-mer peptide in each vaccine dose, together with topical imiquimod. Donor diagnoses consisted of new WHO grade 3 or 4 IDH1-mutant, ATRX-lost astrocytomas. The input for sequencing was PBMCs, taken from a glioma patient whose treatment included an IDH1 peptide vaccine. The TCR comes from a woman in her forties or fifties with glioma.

Here the CDR3 DNA reads TGTGCCAGCAGTTTAGGGACCCCCTCACCCCTCCACTTT. Its protein is CASSLGTPSPLHF. The V call is TRBV28, the J call TRBJ1-6; TRBD1 might be the D (5 bases). The germline V gene encodes CDR1 MDHEN and CDR2 SYDVKM. The V gene lost 2 bases and the J gene lost 10 bases, with 9 bases spanning the gap. The CDR3 consists of 13 residues.